This TCR beta chain was retrieved from a study of beta chain features in type 1 diabetes. This CDR3 comprises 16 residues. Germline V lookup: CDR1 MGHDK, CDR2 SYGVNS. V shed 3 bases and J shed 9 bases, with 23 bases lying between them. Overall study findings and caveats: Among all four CD4+ subsets, Type 1 diabetes patients had TCRB CDR3s that were moderately but significantly shorter.

The isolated RNA, all of it, was reverse transcribed, so expressed TCRB transcripts were what got sequenced. Profiled with immunoSEQ multiplex PCR; TCRdb holds only in-frame clones, not every one. The sample records around 160,000 clones, roughly 59% being singletons. This clone was recorded a few times. What it recognizes is unknown. The chain is built from TRBV25-1 and TRBJ1-2; maybe TRBD1 (6 bases). The source material was naive CD4+ T cells from blood. This clonotype was obtained from a man in his thirties or forties with type 1 diabetes. The CDR3 loop reads CASSDNARTVRFSYTF. CDR3 in DNA: TGTGCCAGCAGTGACAACGCTCGGACAGTCCGCTTCAGCTACACCTTC.